The next 14 T cell receptor beta chains were all read from a single sample in a study of T cell responses to AZD1222 COVID-19 vaccine. Clones were sequenced by immunoSEQ multiplex PCR, and TCRdb holds only the in-frame ones, with some missing. The sample records 150,000 or so clones, more than 85% being singletons. The source material was peripheral blood, sampled after recovery from COVID-19. These receptors all stem from an adult who had recovered from COVID-19.

This chain joins TRBV5-1 and TRBJ2-3; 9 bases agree with TRBD1. This CDR3 has 16 residues. J lost 2 bases, V lost 5 bases, and 9 bases had no gene match. Germline V CDR1 and CDR2: SGHRS, YFSETQ. The CDR3 loop reads CASSRTGGASTDTQYF. DNA for the CDR3: TGCGCCAGCAGTCGTACAGGGGGCGCGTCCACAGATACGCAGTATTTT. The variable domain in full, completed from reference TRBV5-1 and TRBJ2-3, reads KAGVTQTPRYLIKTRGQQVTLSCSPISGHRSVSWYQQTPGQGLQFLFEYFSETQRNKGNFPGRFSGRQFSNSRSEMNVSTLELGDSALYLCASSRTGGASTDTQYFGPGTRLTVL.

The chain is built from TRBV29-1 and TRBJ2-2; 9 bases align to TRBD1. Trimming cost V 3 bases and J 5 bases; bases outside gene matches: 10. Germline V lookup: CDR1 SQVTM, CDR2 ANQGSEA. The CDR3 consists of 16 residues. Written as DNA, the CDR3 is TGCAGCGTTGAGTTCTCGGGACAGGGAGTAACCGGGGAGCTGTTTTTT. It is translated as CSVEFSGQGVTGELFF.

The rearrangement uses TRBV5-1 and TRBJ2-5; D unresolved. Trimming left V 1 base short and J 2 bases short, with 9 bases between. The germline gives CDR1 SGHRS, CDR2 YFSETQ. CDR3 length equals 14 residues. The CDR3 sequence is CASSLPDGQETQYF. For the CDR3, the DNA is TGCGCCAGCAGCTTGCCGGACGGACAAGAGACCCAGTACTTC. Full variable domain (missing parts from reference TRBV5-1 and TRBJ2-5): KAGVTQTPRYLIKTRGQQVTLSCSPISGHRSVSWYQQTPGQGLQFLFEYFSETQRNKGNFPGRFSGRQFSNSRSEMNVSTLELGDSALYLCASSLPDGQETQYFGPGTRLLVL.

The rearrangement joins TRBV7-2 to TRBJ1-2; no firm D call. V was trimmed by 1 base and J by 1 base, leaving 10 bases between them. Looked up from germline, CDR1 is SGHTA and CDR2 is FQGNSA. This CDR3 region has 15 residues. CDR3 in DNA: TGTGCCAGCAGCTTAGATAACAGCTATAACTATGGCTACACCTTC. This gives the protein CASSLDNSYNYGYTF.

CDR3 amino acids: CASTSGTFREQFF. CDR3 nucleotide sequence: TGTGCCAGCACTAGCGGGACGTTCCGTGAGCAGTTCTTC. V gene TRBV27 combines with J gene TRBJ2-1; 9 bases map to TRBD2. The CDR3 loop spans 13 amino acids. J was trimmed by 9 bases and V by 7 bases; bases with no gene match: 7. Germline V CDR1 and CDR2: MNHEY, SMNVEV (reference sequence).

The V gene is TRBV19, the J gene TRBJ1-5; unclear D gene. Germline lookup yields CDR1 LNHDA and CDR2 SQIVND (reference sequence). Trimming left V 5 bases short and J 1 base short, with 9 bases between. The length of the CDR3 is 14 residues. In DNA form, the CDR3 reads TGTGCCAGTAGTCCCTTTATAAGCAATCAGCCCCAGCATTTT. This sequence encodes CASSPFISNQPQHF.

The chain employs TRBV6-4 and TRBJ2-7, with 11 bases aligning to TRBD2. Germline V lookup: CDR1 MRHNA, CDR2 SNTAGT. This CDR3 comprises 15 residues. V lost 5 bases, J lost 3 bases, and 6 bases stayed unmatched. CDR3 DNA: TGTGCCAGCAGTTTAGCGGGGGGGGACTTCTACGAGCAGTACTTC. This sequence encodes CASSLAGGDFYEQYF.

The chain has TRBV6-5 and TRBJ1-6; D is possibly TRBD1 (6 bases). CDR1 is MNHEY, CDR2 SVGAGI, per germline. The CDR3 has 16 residues. The ends were cut back, 4 bases at V and 7 bases at J, with 17 bases in the middle. The CDR3 region is CASSLLLGRGNSPLHF. CDR3 DNA sequence: TGTGCCAGCAGTTTATTACTAGGCAGGGGCAATTCACCCCTCCACTTT.

V and J are TRBV5-4 and TRBJ1-4, with D perhaps TRBD1 (5 bases). V gave up 4 bases and J gave up 0 bases, with 10 bases separating them. The CDR3 has 15 amino acids. Germline V gene sequence: CDR1 SGHNT, CDR2 YYREEE (reference sequence). The CDR3 sequence: CASSPGGTTNEKLFF. The CDR3 DNA is TGTGCCAGCAGCCCGGGGGGGACAACTAATGAAAAACTGTTTTTT.

The rearrangement links TRBV10-2 to TRBJ1-2; unclear D gene. From germline, CDR1 is WSHSY and CDR2 SAAADI. The CDR3 totals 14 residues. V was cut by 0 bases and J by 1 base, with 6 bases left in between. CDR3 region: CASSESDINYGYTF. CDR3 bases: TGCGCCAGCAGTGAGTCCGACATTAACTATGGCTACACCTTC.

J is TRBJ2-3 and V is TRBV5-1; D may be TRBD1 (6 bases). With 3 bases removed from V and 2 bases from J, the gap between germline ends came to 16 bases. This CDR3 is 16 amino acids long. Germline lookup yields CDR1 SGHRS and CDR2 YFSETQ. The CDR3 reads CASSSQGVEATDTQYF. In nucleotides, the CDR3 is TGCGCCAGCAGCTCACAGGGAGTTGAGGCCACAGATACGCAGTATTTT. Drawing the rest from reference TRBV5-1 and TRBJ2-3, the complete variable domain is KAGVTQTPRYLIKTRGQQVTLSCSPISGHRSVSWYQQTPGQGLQFLFEYFSETQRNKGNFPGRFSGRQFSNSRSEMNVSTLELGDSALYLCASSSQGVEATDTQYFGPGTRLTVL.

About this clone itself: Other DNA sequences within the sample encode an identical CDR3. The V call is TRBV18, the J call TRBJ2-1; the match to TRBD2 covers 7 bases. Germline V gene data show CDR1 as KGHSH and CDR2 as LQKENI. CDR3 length equals 15 residues. Trimming took 6 bases from V and 0 from J; bases not matched to a gene: 5. The CDR3 protein is CASSPGGSSYNEQFF. The CDR3 coding sequence is TGTGCCAGCTCTCCGGGGGGATCCTCCTACAATGAGCAGTTCTTC.

The chain combines TRBV5-6 with TRBJ2-3, with D tentatively TRBD1 (6 bases). This CDR3 comprises 16 residues. CDR1 SGHDT and CDR2 YYEEEE come from the germline V gene. V lost 3 bases, J lost 0 bases, and 14 bases lay in between. CDR3: CASSYAGTRSTDTQYF. CDR3 coding DNA: TGTGCCAGCAGCTATGCCGGGACACGAAGCACAGATACGCAGTATTTT.

The chain employs TRBV14 and TRBJ1-6; tentative D call: TRBD1 (6 bases). This CDR3 spans 15 amino acids. Per germline, CDR1 SGHDN and CDR2 FVKESK. The ends were cut back, 0 bases at V and 12 bases at J, with 15 bases in the middle. CDR3 loop: CASSQENRGFQPLHF. DNA of the CDR3: TGTGCCAGCAGCCAAGAAAATAGGGGGTTCCAACCCCTCCACTTT.